A single sample is the source of the 23 T cell receptor beta chains below, sequenced in a study of blood T cells in healthy people across ages. Combining a sample-barcoded 5' primer with a J-beta primer mix, a second PCR ran for about 7 to 11 cycles. One entry per CDR3 protein, called by TCRdb with MiXCR from the 5' RACE reads. The sample shows approximately 800,000 distinct CDR3 sequences, nearly 60% of them seen only once. The source material was blood. Every receptor here comes from a man aged 30 to 45 in good health.

The chain recombines TRBV29-1 with TRBJ2-7; no firm D call. CDR3 length: 12 amino acids. V lost 5 bases to trimming and J lost 2 bases, with 10 bases between them. Germline CDR1 is SQVTM and CDR2 is ANQGSEA. CDR3 nucleotide sequence: TGCAGCGTTTTGGAGCCAGCCTACGAGCAGTACTTC. Translating it yields CSVLEPAYEQYF.

CDR3 sequence reads: CASSHPPNGPPSSYNEQFF. As DNA, the CDR3 is TGTGCCAGCAGCCATCCCCCTAACGGCCCCCCTAGCTCCTACAATGAGCAGTTCTTC. The rearrangement uses TRBV7-3 and TRBJ2-1; D gene unclear. Trimming shortened V by 5 bases and J by 0 bases, and 23 bases separated the two germline ends. Germline CDR1 and CDR2: SGHTA and FQGTGA. CDR3 length: 19 amino acids.

The chain is built from TRBV6-5 and TRBJ1-2; a possible D gene is TRBD1 (5 bases). Trimming cost V 5 bases and J 3 bases, with 16 bases left between them. This CDR3 has 15 amino acids. Germline V CDR1 and CDR2: MNHEY, SVGAGI. The CDR3 protein is CASSRTGRSDYGYTF. The CDR3 DNA sequence: TGTGCCAGCAGTCGCACGGGACGGAGCGACTATGGCTACACCTTC.

The V gene is TRBV7-2, the J gene TRBJ2-3; the D is unclear. The V end was cut by 1 base, the J end by 5 bases, with 7 bases between. In germline, CDR1 is SGHTA, CDR2 FQGNSA. The CDR3 covers 13 residues. The CDR3 protein is CASSLVRLDTQYF. The CDR3 nucleotides are TGTGCCAGCAGCTTAGTTCGCTTAGATACGCAGTATTTT.

This sequence joins TRBV28 and TRBJ2-7; TRBD1 matches 8 bases. Germline V gives CDR1 MDHEN, CDR2 SYDVKM. V gave up 5 bases and J gave up 3 bases; unmatched junction bases: 9. This CDR3 has 15 amino acids. The CDR3 loop is CASSHTGTGHYEQYF. The DNA of the CDR3 is TGTGCCAGCAGTCACACCGGGACAGGACACTACGAGCAGTACTTC.

CDR3 sequence reads: CASSVRGGEKLFF. In nucleotides, the CDR3 is TGTGCCAGCAGCGTGAGGGGTGGTGAAAAACTGTTTTTT. This rearrangement joins TRBV9 to TRBJ1-4, with D maybe TRBD1 (5 bases). Germline CDR1 and CDR2: SGDLS and YYNGEE. V was cut by 2 bases and J by 7 bases, with 9 bases left in between. This CDR3 spans 13 amino acids.

The chain is built from TRBV5-5 and TRBJ1-1; D gene ambiguous. This CDR3 is built from 14 residues. Germline V gives CDR1 SGHKS, CDR2 YYEKEE (reference sequence). V was trimmed by 5 bases and J by 2 bases, leaving 13 bases between them. DNA for the CDR3: TGTGCCAGCAGGGACCGACCGACCAACACTGAAGCTTTCTTT. Encoded protein: CASRDRPTNTEAFF.

The genes are TRBV6-2 or TRBV6-3 and TRBJ1-2; D is possibly TRBD1 (5 bases). The CDR3 contains 13 residues. Germline V gives CDR1 MNHEY, CDR2 SVGEGT. The V end was cut by 2 bases, the J end by 4 bases, with 8 bases between. CDR3 sequence (DNA): TGTGCCAGCAGTTACCGGCAGGGCTATGGCTACACCTTC. Translating gives CASSYRQGYGYTF.

This clonotype was recorded a few times. The V and J genes are TRBV9 and TRBJ2-7; D tentatively fits TRBD1 or TRBD2 (5 bases each). Matching the DNA end better, TRBJ2-5 makes the J call doubtful. This CDR3 spans 15 amino acids. CDR1 and CDR2 from the germline V gene are SGDLS and YYNGEE. The CDR3 nucleotides are TGTGCCAGCAGCCTAAGTGGGACCCACCAAGAGACCCAGTACTTC. It specifies CASSLSGTHQETQYF.

V usage is TRBV20-1 and J usage is TRBJ2-5; a possible D gene is TRBD1 (7 bases). V was pared by 2 bases and J by 3 bases, with 13 bases between. Germline values: CDR1 DFQATT, CDR2 SNEGSKA (reference sequence). This CDR3 comprises 14 residues. The CDR3 loop is CSARPQGGKETQYF. CDR3 nucleotides: TGCAGTGCTAGACCCCAGGGGGGAAAAGAGACCCAGTACTTC.

This clonotype was counted only a few times. The chain carries TRBV14 and TRBJ2-4, with D unresolved. The J call may be incorrect, as the DNA end agrees better with TRBJ2-5. From germline, CDR1 is SGHDN and CDR2 FVKESK. The CDR3 has 13 residues. In DNA, the CDR3 is TGTGCCAACCGCAGCCAGGCAAAAGAGACCCAGTACTTC. Translated, it gives CANRSQAKETQYF.

This chain uses TRBV29-1 with TRBJ2-5, with a tentative D call TRBD1 (6 bases). Deletions cut 5 bases from V and 5 bases from J, with 12 bases between. The CDR3 spans 12 residues. Germline V gene lookup returns CDR1 SQVTM and CDR2 ANQGSEA. CDR3 sequence: CSVPTGWETQYF. CDR3 nucleotide sequence: TGCAGCGTTCCAACAGGGTGGGAGACCCAGTACTTC.

For this clonotype: The junction does not match germline at one end; this may be a read error. The rearrangement joins TRBV7-2 to TRBJ2-5; D gene uncertain. This CDR3 has 13 amino acids. The germline V gene has CDR1 SGHTA and CDR2 FQGNSA. The DNA of the CDR3 is TGTGCCAGCAGCACGCCTACAATTGAGACCCAGTACTTT. This encodes CASSTPTIETQYF.

The V call is TRBV27, the J call TRBJ2-4, with D maybe TRBD2 (5 bases). The J call is in doubt because the DNA end fits TRBJ2-7 better. CDR1 MNHEY and CDR2 SMNVEV come from the germline V gene (reference sequence). CDR3 length: 17 residues. This CDR3 is CASSLKRGDLLTYEQYF. CDR3 coding DNA: TGTGCCAGCAGTTTAAAACGGGGAGACCTCTTAACCTACGAGCAGTACTTC.

Only a few counts were recorded for this clonotype. This chain joins TRBV15 and TRBJ2-7; D unresolved. Trimming shortened V by 6 bases and J by 0 bases, and 3 bases separated the two germline ends. Germline V gene sequence: CDR1 LNHNV, CDR2 YYDKDF (reference sequence). This CDR3 contains 11 residues. The CDR3 spells CATRSSYEQYF. As DNA, the CDR3 is TGTGCCACCAGGAGCTCCTACGAGCAGTACTTC.

The V call is TRBV15, the J call TRBJ2-3; TRBD2 is a possible D gene (6 bases). V lost 2 bases and J 1 base, leaving 13 bases between the germline ends. The CDR3 loop spans 16 amino acids. Germline V gene lookup returns CDR1 LNHNV and CDR2 YYDKDF (reference sequence). The DNA for the CDR3 is TGTGCCACCAGCAGAAGTCTTACGGGAGGCACAGATACGCAGTATTTT. It codes for CATSRSLTGGTDTQYF.

This clonotype was seen ten or more times. A much larger clone lies one base from this, so it may be a read error. V and J are TRBV4-2 and TRBJ2-1; the D gene could be TRBD1 or TRBD2 (5 bases each). The J call may be wrong; the DNA end is better matched by TRBJ2-7. CDR3 size: 14 residues. Germline lookup yields CDR1 LGHNA and CDR2 YNFKEQ. The CDR3 sequence: CASSRGVSYNEQYF. The CDR3 nucleotides are TGTGCCAGCAGCAGGGGAGTATCCTACAATGAGCAGTACTTC.

J is TRBJ1-5 and V is TRBV6-5; perhaps TRBD1 as D (5 bases). The CDR3 covers 13 residues. The V and J ends lost 6 bases and 2 bases respectively, with 8 bases between them. Germline CDR1 is MNHEY and CDR2 is SVGAGI. The CDR3 nucleotides read TGTGCCAGCAGGGCGGGGCGCAATCAGCCCCAGCATTTT. Amino acid sequence: CASRAGRNQPQHF.

The chain is built from TRBV7-9 and TRBJ1-6, with D uncertain. Trimming cost V 5 bases and J 2 bases, with 16 bases left between them. CDR1 SEHNR and CDR2 FQNEAQ come from the germline V gene (reference sequence). The CDR3 runs 17 residues. The CDR3 DNA follows: TGTGCCAGCAGCGCACGAGACGTCATGGCCTATAATTCACCCCTCCACTTT. Translation: CASSARDVMAYNSPLHF.

This clonotype was seen more than once but under ten times. This chain connects TRBV7-2 to TRBJ2-3, with 8 nucleotides matching TRBD2. This CDR3 is built from 12 residues. Losses at the gene ends were 3 bases for V and 9 bases for J; bases not matched to a gene: 2. The germline V gene encodes CDR1 SGHTA and CDR2 FQGNSA. Written as DNA, the CDR3 is TGTGCCAGCAGCTTCGGGGGGGGAACGCAGTATTTT. Translating gives CASSFGGGTQYF.

The chain combines TRBV20-1 with TRBJ1-2; D is possibly TRBD1 (6 bases). V was trimmed by 8 bases and J by 6 bases, leaving 22 bases between them. The CDR3 sequence is 14 residues long. Germline V gene lookup returns CDR1 DFQATT and CDR2 SNEGSKA (reference sequence). As DNA, the CDR3 is TGCAGTCCCGGGCTCAGACAGGAAAGGAATGGCTACACCTTC. It yields the protein CSPGLRQERNGYTF.

The CDR3 bases are TGCAGCGTCCCGGGAAGCGAGGTCGAAAAACTGTTTTTT. Translating it yields CSVPGSEVEKLFF. The chain is built from TRBV29-1 and TRBJ1-4; D is undetermined. The germline CDR1 and CDR2 sequences are SQVTM and ANQGSEA. The CDR3 is 13 residues long. V lost 6 bases and J lost 8, with 16 bases in between.

The chain employs TRBV20-1 and TRBJ1-4; D ambiguous. The CDR3 extends over 12 amino acids. Germline CDR1 reads DFQATT; CDR2 reads SNEGSKA (reference sequence). V lost 6 bases and J lost 8, with 13 bases in between. The CDR3 loop reads CSARHGVEKLFF. CDR3 nucleotides: TGCAGTGCCCGGCATGGGGTAGAAAAACTGTTTTTT.